The 21 T cell receptor beta chains below were found in one sample sequenced in a study. Via MiXCR, TCRdb re-called the RT-PCR reads, giving one row per CDR3 protein. This sample has more than 600,000 distinct CDR3 sequences, with 14% found just once. The specimen was memory CD4+ T cells from blood. Receptor source: a female donor in good health, serving as a healthy control.

This clonotype appeared a few times. The rearrangement uses TRBV12-3 or TRBV12-4 and TRBJ2-2; possibly TRBD2 for D (6 bases). V lost 7 bases, J lost 4 bases, and 19 bases lay in between. The CDR3 runs 16 residues. CDR3 sequence (DNA): TGTGCCAGCACACCCTCGAGGGCGGGGCGCACCGGGGAGCTGTTTTTT. Translated, it gives CASTPSRAGRTGELFF.

The chain joins TRBV5-8 to TRBJ1-1; D might be TRBD1 (5 bases). The CDR3 has 15 residues. V lost 4 bases and J lost 9, with 22 bases in between. Germline V gene data show CDR1 as SGHTS and CDR2 as YDEGEE. CDR3 sequence reads: CASSLWGRASPQAFF. CDR3 bases: TGTGCCAGCAGCCTATGGGGGAGGGCCTCCCCGCAAGCTTTCTTT.

This clonotype was observed a handful of times. The chain links TRBV5-1 to TRBJ1-4; 9 bases are a match to TRBD1. Germline values: CDR1 SGHRS, CDR2 YFSETQ. V lost 1 base, J lost 6 bases, and 4 bases stayed unmatched. This CDR3 is built from 15 residues. CDR3 DNA sequence: TGCGCCAGCAGCTTGACAGGGGGCCAGGATGAAAAACTGTTTTTT. Its translation: CASSLTGGQDEKLFF.

This clonotype was picked up many times. This chain links TRBV20-1 with TRBJ2-6; tentative D call: TRBD2 (5 bases). The V end was cut by 6 bases, the J end by 0 bases, with 12 bases between. The germline CDR1 and CDR2 sequences are DFQATT and SNEGSKA (reference sequence). This CDR3 is built from 15 residues. CDR3 sequence reads: CSAPIGVSGANVLTF. CDR3 DNA: TGCAGTGCCCCGATCGGGGTCTCTGGGGCCAACGTCCTGACTTTC.

The chain recombines TRBV27 with TRBJ1-1, with 9 bases identical to TRBD1. Trimming cost V 5 bases and J 0 bases; bases outside gene matches: 7. Germline V lookup: CDR1 MNHEY, CDR2 SMNVEV (reference sequence). This CDR3 has 16 amino acids. The CDR3 DNA sequence: TGTGCCAGCAGTATCACAGGGGGCGTCATGAACACTGAAGCTTTCTTT. Amino acids: CASSITGGVMNTEAFF.

This clonotype was observed at least ten times. The gene calls are TRBV7-2 and TRBJ1-2, with 8 bases lining up with TRBD1. The V and J ends lost 5 bases and 5 bases, in that order; junction bases with no gene match: 10. Germline V CDR1 and CDR2: SGHTA, FQGNSA. CDR3 length: 15 amino acids. The chain's CDR3 is CASSPPRDRRYGYTF. CDR3 nucleotides: TGTGCCAGCAGCCCTCCCCGGGACAGGCGGTATGGCTACACCTTC.

This clonotype was seen many times. The chain recombines TRBV5-1 with TRBJ1-2; D gene ambiguous. Germline V lookup: CDR1 SGHRS, CDR2 YFSETQ. The V end was cut by 7 bases, the J end by 6 bases, with 10 bases between. The CDR3 has 11 amino acids. CDR3 sequence (DNA): TGCGCCAGCGGACCAGGAGATGGCTACACCTTC. Protein sequence: CASGPGDGYTF.

This clonotype was counted between two and nine times. This sequence joins TRBV11-1 and TRBJ2-4; D may be TRBD2 (7 bases). CDR1 and CDR2 (germline): SGHAT, FQDESV (reference sequence). The CDR3 spans 17 residues. V gave up 1 base and J gave up 2 bases, with 15 bases separating them. The CDR3 here is CASSLVGGAATKNIQYF. CDR3 DNA sequence: TGTGCCAGCAGCTTAGTTGGGGGGGCCGCGACCAAAAACATTCAGTACTTC.

A few counts support this clonotype. J is TRBJ2-5 and V is TRBV7-2, with 13 positions matching TRBD2. CDR1 and CDR2 from the germline V gene are SGHTA and FQGNSA. This CDR3 has 16 residues. The V gene end was trimmed by 1 base and the J gene end by 3 bases; junction bases not matched to a gene: 2. The CDR3 is CASSLVGTSGEETQYF. CDR3 sequence (DNA): TGTGCCAGCAGCTTAGTAGGGACTAGCGGGGAAGAGACCCAGTACTTC.

A few counts support this clonotype. J is TRBJ2-3 and V is TRBV27; weak D call: TRBD2 (6 bases). Germline-derived CDR1 and CDR2 are MNHEY and SMNVEV (reference sequence). V was clipped by 0 bases and J by 3 bases, with 25 bases between them. The CDR3 extends over 20 amino acids. CDR3 bases: TGTGCCAGCAGTTTATCTTTGAGGCTGGCAGGTGCCGGGAGAACAGATACGCAGTATTTT. Its protein is CASSLSLRLAGAGRTDTQYF.

This chain connects TRBV7-2 to TRBJ2-1; 13 bases are a match to TRBD2. Per germline, CDR1 SGHTA and CDR2 FQGNSA. This CDR3 comprises 16 residues. The junction had 7 bases not matched to a gene; V was cut back by 5 bases and J by 6 bases. CDR3 amino acids: CASSNYWTSGSNEQFF. The CDR3 DNA reads TGTGCCAGCAGCAACTACTGGACTAGCGGGAGCAATGAGCAGTTCTTC.

This clonotype was counted many times. J is TRBJ1-5 and V is TRBV20-1; no clear D gene. From germline, CDR1 is DFQATT and CDR2 SNEGSKA (reference sequence). Between the trimmed V and J ends, which lost 6 bases and 5 bases, there was a span of 11 bases. The length of the CDR3 is 12 residues. CDR3 region: CSATVGDQPQHF. CDR3 coding DNA: TGCAGTGCCACCGTTGGGGATCAGCCCCAGCATTTT.

This clonotype has just a few counts. V gene TRBV7-9 combines with J gene TRBJ2-7; the D gene is possibly TRBD1 (6 bases). Trimming cost V 4 bases and J 4 bases, with 17 bases left between them. Germline CDR1 and CDR2: SEHNR and FQNEAQ (reference sequence). The CDR3 has 15 amino acids. CDR3 coding DNA: TGTGCCAGCAGCTCGAGAGGGACAAATAATTACGAGCAGTACTTC. Translation: CASSSRGTNNYEQYF.

The sample holds many counts of this clonotype. The chain couples TRBV20-1 to TRBJ2-7; 9 bases line up with TRBD2. Trimming at V came to 6 bases and at J to 0 bases, leaving 6 bases not matched to a gene. The CDR3 totals 14 residues. Per the germline V gene, CDR1 is DFQATT and CDR2 is SNEGSKA (reference sequence). The CDR3: CSAVSGSPSYEQYF. For the CDR3, the DNA is TGCAGTGCAGTTAGCGGGAGTCCCTCCTACGAGCAGTACTTC.

V usage is TRBV20-1 and J usage is TRBJ1-6, with 8 bases lining up with TRBD1. The CDR3 consists of 14 residues. Unmatched junction bases numbered 8, after V lost 3 bases and J lost 10 bases. The V gene's germline CDR1 is DFQATT and CDR2 SNEGSKA (reference sequence). The CDR3 region is CSASLGQGGSPLHF. The DNA for the CDR3 is TGCAGTGCTAGCCTTGGACAGGGCGGGTCACCCCTCCACTTT.

The V gene is TRBV3-1, the J gene TRBJ1-1, with a possible D match to TRBD1 (6 bases). V was pared by 2 bases and J by 0 bases, with 10 bases between. The V gene's germline CDR1 is LGHDT and CDR2 YNNKEL (reference sequence). The CDR3 spans 15 residues. CDR3: CASSQLGGVNTEAFF. The CDR3 bases are TGTGCCAGCAGCCAATTAGGGGGTGTGAACACTGAAGCTTTCTTT.

The J gene is TRBJ2-7, the V gene TRBV30; unclear D gene. CDR3 length: 14 amino acids. Trimming stripped 1 base from V and 7 bases from J, with 17 bases between. Germline CDR1 GTSNPN, CDR2 SVGIG (reference sequence). CDR3 protein: CAWSGSSRLGEQYF. DNA for the CDR3: TGTGCCTGGAGTGGAAGCAGTCGCCTCGGGGAGCAGTACTTC.

The table lists this clonotype with many counts. J is TRBJ2-2 and V is TRBV7-3; D gene uncertain. V lost 5 bases to trimming and J lost 3 bases, with 4 bases between them. The CDR3 spans 12 residues. Germline V lookup: CDR1 SGHTA, CDR2 FQGTGA. Written as DNA, the CDR3 is TGTGCCAGCAGCCCCTACACCGGGGAGCTGTTTTTT. Protein product: CASSPYTGELFF. Combining the CDR3 with reference TRBV7-3 and TRBJ2-2 gives the whole variable domain GAGVSQTPSNKVTEKGKYVELRCDPISGHTALYWYRQSLGQGPEFLIYFQGTGAADDSGLPNDRFFAVRPEGSVSTLKIQRTERGDSAVYLCASSPYTGELFFGEGSRLTVL.

This clonotype came up many times. The chain has TRBV6-5 and TRBJ1-1, with D possibly matching TRBD1 (5 bases). The germline V gene encodes CDR1 MNHEY and CDR2 SVGAGI. The CDR3 is 13 amino acids. The V gene lost 8 bases and the J gene lost 7 bases, with 17 bases spanning the gap. This CDR3 is CASYPAGGGEAFF. Written as DNA, the CDR3 is TGTGCCAGCTATCCGGCGGGGGGAGGTGAAGCTTTCTTT.

The chain has TRBV12-3 or TRBV12-4 and TRBJ2-2; the D gene is possibly TRBD2 (6 bases). The V end was cut by 10 bases, the J end by 1 base, with 16 bases between. The CDR3 spans 15 residues. CDR3 coding DNA: TGTGCCATCTCGTCGGGAGCCAGGAACACCGGGGAGCTGTTTTTT. It translates to CAISSGARNTGELFF.

The sample holds one count of this clonotype. The rearrangement uses TRBV6-2 or TRBV6-3 and TRBJ1-1; D gene unclear. V was clipped by 0 bases and J by 4 bases, with 3 bases between them. The CDR3 length is 12 residues. Per germline, CDR1 MNHEY and CDR2 SVGEGT. CDR3 amino acids: CASSYSFTEAFF. The DNA of the CDR3 is TGTGCCAGCAGTTACTCTTTCACTGAAGCTTTCTTT.